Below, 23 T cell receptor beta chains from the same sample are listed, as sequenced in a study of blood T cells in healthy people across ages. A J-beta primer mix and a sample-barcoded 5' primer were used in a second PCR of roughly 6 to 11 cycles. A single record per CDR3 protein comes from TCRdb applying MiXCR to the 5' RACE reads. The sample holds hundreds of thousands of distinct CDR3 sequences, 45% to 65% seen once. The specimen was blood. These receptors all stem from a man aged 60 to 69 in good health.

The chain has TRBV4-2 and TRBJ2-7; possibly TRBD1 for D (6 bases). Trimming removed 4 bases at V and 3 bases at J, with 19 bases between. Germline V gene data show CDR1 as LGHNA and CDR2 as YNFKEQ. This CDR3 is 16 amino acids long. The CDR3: CASSLNRDIGHYEQYF. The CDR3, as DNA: TGTGCCAGCAGCCTCAACCGGGACATAGGACACTACGAGCAGTACTTC.

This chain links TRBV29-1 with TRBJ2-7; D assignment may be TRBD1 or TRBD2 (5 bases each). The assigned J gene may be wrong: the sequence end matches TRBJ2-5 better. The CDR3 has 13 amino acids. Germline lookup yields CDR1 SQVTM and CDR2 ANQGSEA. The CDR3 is CSAGGWSAETQYF. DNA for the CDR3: TGCAGCGCTGGGGGTTGGAGTGCAGAGACCCAGTACTTC.

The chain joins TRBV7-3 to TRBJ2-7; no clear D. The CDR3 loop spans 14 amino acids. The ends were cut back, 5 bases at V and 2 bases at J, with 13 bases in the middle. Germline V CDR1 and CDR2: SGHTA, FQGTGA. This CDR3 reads CASSAEPGPYEQYF. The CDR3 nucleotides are TGTGCCAGCAGCGCCGAACCGGGTCCCTACGAGCAGTACTTC.

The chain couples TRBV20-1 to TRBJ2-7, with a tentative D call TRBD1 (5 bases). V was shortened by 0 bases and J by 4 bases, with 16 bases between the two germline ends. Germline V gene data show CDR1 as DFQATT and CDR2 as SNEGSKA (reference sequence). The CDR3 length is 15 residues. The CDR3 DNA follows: TGCAGTGCTAGAGATTGGCAGGGCATGGATTACGAGCAGTACTTC. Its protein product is CSARDWQGMDYEQYF.

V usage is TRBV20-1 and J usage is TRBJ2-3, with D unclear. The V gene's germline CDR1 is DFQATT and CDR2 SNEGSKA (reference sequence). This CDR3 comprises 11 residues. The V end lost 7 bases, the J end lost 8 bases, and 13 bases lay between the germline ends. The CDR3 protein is CSGIAGRTQYF. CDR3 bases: TGCAGTGGGATAGCCGGGCGTACGCAGTATTTT.

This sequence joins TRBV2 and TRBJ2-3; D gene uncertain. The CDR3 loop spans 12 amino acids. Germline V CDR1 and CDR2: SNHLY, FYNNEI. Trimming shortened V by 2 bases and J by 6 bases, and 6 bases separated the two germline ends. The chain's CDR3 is CASSEQADTQYF. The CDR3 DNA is TGTGCCAGCAGTGAACAGGCGGATACGCAGTATTTT.

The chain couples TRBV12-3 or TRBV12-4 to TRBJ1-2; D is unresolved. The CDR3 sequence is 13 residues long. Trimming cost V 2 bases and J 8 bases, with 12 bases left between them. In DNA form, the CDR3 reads TGTGCCAGCAGTTTAATGGTTCCCTACGGCTACACCTTC. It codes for CASSLMVPYGYTF.

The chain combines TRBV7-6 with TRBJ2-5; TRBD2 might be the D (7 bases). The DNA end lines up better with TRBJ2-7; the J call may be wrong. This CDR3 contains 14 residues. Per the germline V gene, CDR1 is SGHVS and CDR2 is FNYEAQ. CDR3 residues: CASSVVGGGGEQYF. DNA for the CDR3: TGTGCCAGCAGCGTAGTCGGAGGGGGGGGCGAGCAGTACTTC.

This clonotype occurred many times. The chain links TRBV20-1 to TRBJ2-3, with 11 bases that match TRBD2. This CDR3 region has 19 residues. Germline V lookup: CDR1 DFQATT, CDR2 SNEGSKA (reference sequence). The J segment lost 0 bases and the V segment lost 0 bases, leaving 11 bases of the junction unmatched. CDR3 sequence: CSARDPTSGDPPSTDTQYF. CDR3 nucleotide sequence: TGCAGTGCTAGAGATCCGACTAGCGGGGACCCCCCTAGCACAGATACGCAGTATTTT.

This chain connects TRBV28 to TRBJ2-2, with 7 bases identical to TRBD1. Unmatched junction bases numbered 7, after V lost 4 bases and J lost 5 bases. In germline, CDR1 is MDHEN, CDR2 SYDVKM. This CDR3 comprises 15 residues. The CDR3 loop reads CASSSGGSLTGELFF. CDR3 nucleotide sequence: TGTGCCAGCAGTTCAGGGGGAAGCTTGACCGGGGAGCTGTTTTTT.

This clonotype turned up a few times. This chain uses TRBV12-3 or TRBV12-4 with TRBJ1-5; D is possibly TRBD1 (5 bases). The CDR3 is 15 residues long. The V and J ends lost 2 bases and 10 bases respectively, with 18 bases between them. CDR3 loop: CASSLRGGTRPPQHF. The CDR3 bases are TGTGCCAGCAGTTTACGCGGGGGGACCCGTCCCCCCCAGCATTTT.

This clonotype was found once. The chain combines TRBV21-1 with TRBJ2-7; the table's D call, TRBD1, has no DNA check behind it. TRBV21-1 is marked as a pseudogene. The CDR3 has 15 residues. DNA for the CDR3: TGTGCCAGCAGCAATTACCGGGACAGCTACTACGAGCGGTACTTC. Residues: CASSNYRDSYYERYF.

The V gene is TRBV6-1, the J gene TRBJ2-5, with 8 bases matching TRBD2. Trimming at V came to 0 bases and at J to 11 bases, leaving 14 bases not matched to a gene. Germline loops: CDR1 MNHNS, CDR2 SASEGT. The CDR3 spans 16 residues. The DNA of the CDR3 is TGTGCCAGCAGTGAAGCCCTCGGGGGGGGAGCCAATGAGCAGTACTTC. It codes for CASSEALGGGANEQYF.

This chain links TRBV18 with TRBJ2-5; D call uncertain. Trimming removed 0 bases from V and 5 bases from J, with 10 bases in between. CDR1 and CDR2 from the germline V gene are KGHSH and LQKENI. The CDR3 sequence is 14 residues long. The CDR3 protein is CASSPPTRSETQYF. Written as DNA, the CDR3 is TGTGCCAGCTCACCACCGACTCGGTCCGAGACCCAGTACTTC.

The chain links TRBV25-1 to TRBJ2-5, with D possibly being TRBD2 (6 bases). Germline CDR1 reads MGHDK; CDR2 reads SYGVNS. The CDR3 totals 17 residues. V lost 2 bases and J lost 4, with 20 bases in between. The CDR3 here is CASSEGGAWVPRETQYF. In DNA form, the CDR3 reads TGTGCCAGCAGTGAAGGAGGGGCGTGGGTCCCGCGAGAGACCCAGTACTTC.

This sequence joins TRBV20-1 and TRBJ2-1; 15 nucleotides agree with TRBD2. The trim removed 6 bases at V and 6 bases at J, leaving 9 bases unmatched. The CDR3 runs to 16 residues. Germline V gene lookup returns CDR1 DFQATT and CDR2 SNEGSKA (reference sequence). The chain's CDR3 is CSAPGLAGGSGNEQFF. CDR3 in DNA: TGCAGTGCCCCCGGACTAGCGGGGGGGTCAGGCAATGAGCAGTTCTTC.

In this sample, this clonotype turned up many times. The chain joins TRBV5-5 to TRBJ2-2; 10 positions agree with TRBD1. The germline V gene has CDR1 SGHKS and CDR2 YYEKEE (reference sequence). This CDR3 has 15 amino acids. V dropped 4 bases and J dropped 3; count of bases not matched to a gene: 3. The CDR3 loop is CASSLDRGYTGELFF. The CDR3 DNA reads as TGTGCCAGCAGCCTGGACAGGGGGTACACCGGGGAGCTGTTTTTT. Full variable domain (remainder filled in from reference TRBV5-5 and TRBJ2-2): DAGVTQSPTHLIKTRGQQVTLRCSPISGHKSVSWYQQVLGQGPQFIFQYYEKEERGRGNFPDRFSARQFPNYSSELNVNALLLGDSALYLCASSLDRGYTGELFFGEGSRLTVL.

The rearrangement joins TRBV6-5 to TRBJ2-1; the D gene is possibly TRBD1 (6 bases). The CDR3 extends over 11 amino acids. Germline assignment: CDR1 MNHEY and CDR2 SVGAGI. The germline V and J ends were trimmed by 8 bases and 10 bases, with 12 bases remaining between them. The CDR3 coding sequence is TGTGCCAGCGGATTCGGGACAGAGCAGTTCTTC. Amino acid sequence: CASGFGTEQFF.

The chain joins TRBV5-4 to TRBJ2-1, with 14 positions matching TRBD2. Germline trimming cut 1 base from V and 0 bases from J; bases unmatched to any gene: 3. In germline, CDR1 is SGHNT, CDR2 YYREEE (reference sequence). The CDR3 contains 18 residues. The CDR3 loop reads CASSLRTSGGSSYNEQFF. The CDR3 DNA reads TGTGCCAGCAGCTTGAGGACTAGCGGGGGGAGCTCCTACAATGAGCAGTTCTTC.

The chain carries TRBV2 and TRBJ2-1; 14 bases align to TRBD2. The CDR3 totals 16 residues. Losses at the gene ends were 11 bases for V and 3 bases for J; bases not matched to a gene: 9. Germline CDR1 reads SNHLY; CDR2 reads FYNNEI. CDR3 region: CAGRPTSGGGYNEQFF. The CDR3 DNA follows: TGTGCCGGGCGCCCGACTAGCGGGGGGGGCTACAATGAGCAGTTCTTC.

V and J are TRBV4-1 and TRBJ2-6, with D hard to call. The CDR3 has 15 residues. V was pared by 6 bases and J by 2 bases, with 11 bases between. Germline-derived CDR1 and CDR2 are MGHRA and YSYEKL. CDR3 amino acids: CASRPGQAGANVLTF. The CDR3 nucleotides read TGCGCCAGCAGACCCGGCCAAGCTGGGGCCAACGTCCTGACTTTC.

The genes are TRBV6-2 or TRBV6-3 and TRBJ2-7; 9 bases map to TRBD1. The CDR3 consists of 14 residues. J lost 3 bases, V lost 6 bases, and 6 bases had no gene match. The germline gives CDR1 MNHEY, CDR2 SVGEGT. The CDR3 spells CASRLTGGNYEQYF. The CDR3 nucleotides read TGTGCCAGCAGATTGACAGGGGGGAACTACGAGCAGTACTTC.

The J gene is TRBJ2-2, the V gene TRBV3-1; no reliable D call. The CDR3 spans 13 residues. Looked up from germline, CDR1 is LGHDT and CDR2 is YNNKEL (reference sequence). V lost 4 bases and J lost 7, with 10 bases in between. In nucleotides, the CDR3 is TGTGCCAGCAGCCTGTCTGACCGCGGGGAGCTGTTTTTT. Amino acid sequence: CASSLSDRGELFF.